This entry features one TCR beta chain sequence. The antigen is not known. The CDR3 contains 17 residues. V shed 2 bases and J 9 bases; nucleotides not matched to a gene: 14. Per the germline V gene, CDR1 is SGHAT and CDR2 is FQNNGV. Every patient was affected by relapse after autologous stem cell transplantation, while exposure to brentuximab vedotin was not uniform. The sample is drawn from a study of PD-1 blockade in classical Hodgkin lymphoma. Overall study results and limits: Later analyses included only patients treated at least 1 year post-ASCT. Significantly greater TCR diversity emerged by C4D1 in CD4+ cells but not CD8+ cells.

The protocol was immunoSEQ multiplex PCR, while the TCRdb copy is restricted to in-frame clones and leaves out a portion. The table includes roughly 96,000 clones, roughly nine tenths detected once. This chain joins TRBV11-2 and TRBJ2-1; the match to TRBD1 covers 9 bases. The material was peripheral blood mononuclear cells (PBMCs), obtained before the second cycle of nivolumab. This clonotype was sampled from a human donor with classical Hodgkin lymphoma. The DNA for the CDR3 is TGTGCCAGCAGCTTAACCCCCGGGTGGGACAGGGCAACTGAGCAGTTCTTC. Its translation: CASSLTPGWDRATEQFF.